Shown below are 5 T cell receptor beta chains from a single sample sequenced in a study of monozygotic twins with inflammatory bowel disease. Each CDR3 protein gets one entry in TCRdb, which reprocessed the 5' RACE reads and gives no DNA. This table holds more than 300,000 distinct CDR3 sequences. The sequenced sample consisted of blood. These receptor sequences come from a human donor with ulcerative colitis or Crohn's disease, or a healthy co-twin of an affected twin (not recorded which).

The chain recombines TRBV12-3 or TRBV12-4 with TRBJ1-4; TCRdb lists TRBD1, though no DNA is available to test this call. The CDR3 runs 13 residues. The CDR3 here is CASRAGAIEKLFF.

V usage is TRBV7-2 and J usage is TRBJ2-5. This CDR3 is 13 amino acids long. The germline CDR1 and CDR2 sequences are SGHTA and FQGNSA. The CDR3 loop reads CASSIGQQETQYF.

This chain uses TRBV5-1 with TRBJ2-7; the TCRdb call, TRBD2, lacks DNA for checking. Germline V gene data show CDR1 as SGHRS and CDR2 as YFSETQ. CDR3 length: 16 amino acids. Here the CDR3 reads CASSLGIAGRSYEQYF.

The rearrangement uses TRBV11-2 and TRBJ2-2; the D gene TCRdb calls, TRBD2, cannot be checked with no DNA. Looked up from germline, CDR1 is SGHAT and CDR2 is FQNNGV. The CDR3 runs 16 residues. CDR3 residues: CASSLWVAGASGELFF.

This chain links TRBV28 with TRBJ1-1; TCRdb names TRBD1, which stays unverified in the absence of DNA. The CDR3 has 18 amino acids. The germline gives CDR1 MDHEN, CDR2 SYDVKM. The CDR3 protein is CASSLYSPNRGLDTEAFF. Drawing the rest from reference TRBV28 and TRBJ1-1, the complete variable domain is DVKVTQSSRYLVKRTGEKVFLECVQDMDHENMFWYRQDPGLGLRLIYFSYDVKMKEKGDIPEGYSVSREKKERFSLILESASTNQTSMYLCASSLYSPNRGLDTEAFFGQGTRLTVV.